This T cell receptor beta chain comes out of a study of blood T cells in healthy people across ages. This clonotype was seen more than once but under ten times. Per the germline V gene, CDR1 is LGHNA and CDR2 is YSLEER. This CDR3 has 16 residues. The ends lost 2 bases at V and 0 bases at J; junction bases unmatched: 4. The authors ran a second PCR of about 6 to 11 cycles using a sample-barcoded 5' primer and a J-beta primer mix. In TCRdb, the 5' RACE reads were re-called with MiXCR into one record per CDR3 protein. The table lists approximately 800,000 distinct CDR3 sequences, approximately 59% of them singletons, with about a quarter in the top ten.

The sequencing input was blood. The V and J genes are TRBV4-3 and TRBJ2-5; 9 bases map to TRBD1. The TCR was taken from a man aged 30 to 45 in good health. This chain's CDR3 is CASSQSGTGNQETQYF. CDR3 coding DNA: TGCGCCAGCAGCCAAAGCGGGACAGGGAACCAAGAGACCCAGTACTTC.